This record covers a single TCR beta chain. Its matching antigen is unknown. Assay: immunoSEQ multiplex PCR; the TCRdb copy retains only in-frame clones and omits some. Of tens of thousands of clones in the sample, over 75% are singletons; the top ten hold roughly 20%. The record originates from a study of CD4 T cells in relation to SARS-CoV-2 and coronaviruses. About the research overall: TCR beta CDR3s were sequenced after roughly 10-day antigen culture of PBMCs. Median patient age was approximately 38 years, spanning 21 to 72 years.

Study-wide findings and caveats: Each donor contributed either pre-pandemic or post-infection samples, not both.

The CDR3 is 14 residues long. From germline, CDR1 is MNHNS and CDR2 SASEGT. Between the trimmed V and J ends, which lost 2 bases and 5 bases, there was a span of 12 bases. Naive or memory CD4+ cells were cultured 1:1 with T cell-depleted PBMCs plus CEF. Specimen: memory CD4+ T cells from PBMCs, cultured in vitro. This chain links TRBV6-1 with TRBJ2-5; D remains ambiguous. This receptor was identified in an adult with COVID-19. In DNA form, the CDR3 reads TGTGCCAGCAGTGAAACGACGGGTGGGGAGACCCAGTACTTC. Its protein product is CASSETTGGETQYF.